This T cell receptor beta chain was documented in a study of T cells in Graves' hyperthyroidism and ophthalmopathy. Background on the study: At initial diagnosis, before any treatment had begun, peripheral blood was obtained. Findings and caveats of the study: Ophthalmopathy stood apart from stable hyperthyroidism in a 13 V-J model.

Amplification of TCR beta CDR3 regions used RNA as the template. With the HTBI primer set, the TCR CDR3 went through a first round of RT-PCR. TCRdb re-called the multiplex PCR reads with MiXCR, one entry per CDR3 protein. The data contain approximately 700,000 distinct CDR3 sequences, roughly 15% of them singletons. This CDR3 contains 16 residues. With 2 bases removed from V and 2 bases from J, the gap between germline ends came to 13 bases. This clonotype occurred a few times. What it binds is unknown. The study enrolled patients aged 18 to 65 with newly diagnosed hyperthyroidism of under 2 months' duration.

The sequenced material came from blood. This chain uses TRBV12-3 or TRBV12-4 with TRBJ1-3; D ambiguous. The origin of this receptor is a man in his late teens or twenties with Graves' hyperthyroidism. The DNA for the CDR3 is TGTGCCAGCAGTTTATCCCCCGGAATCGCTGGAAACACCATATATTTT. This encodes CASSLSPGIAGNTIYF.